These T cell receptor beta chains were read from a single sample in a study of T cell repertoires in aging, cancer and after chemotherapy. TCRdb used MiXCR to reprocess the multiplex PCR reads, holding one entry per CDR3 protein. The table includes over 8,500 distinct CDR3 sequences, around a quarter detected once. Sequencing was done on a sample of blood. Receptor source: a human donor in good health. The CDR3 runs from the conserved cysteine through the conserved F or W. The D gene is left open where the match is weak.

-	15	TRBV11-3	CASSLDPSSISPLHF
TRBD2	16	TRBV10-3	CAISKGTSGSGGELFF
TRBD1	12	TRBV6-5	CASRQGNSPLHF
TRBD1	13	TRBV6-5	CASSATGPYEQYF
TRBD1	15	TRBV4-3	CASSQDMDRRTEAFF
TRBD2	14	TRBV7-2	CASSYGLAVSEQFF
-	14	TRBV7-2	CASSLVVGSNEQFF
TRBD2	15	TRBV27	CASSYRLAATDTQYF
TRBD1	13	TRBV20-1	CSATGTGAWGQYF
TRBD2	16	TRBV20-1	CSARDLAGPNYNEHFF
TRBD2	16	TRBV12-3/TRBV12-4	CASSSPVSAGANEQFF
TRBD1	14	TRBV6-5	CASSPGDSSYEQYF
TRBD2	15	TRBV20-1	CSAPGPGLRTGELFF
TRBD1	13	TRBV19	CASSLDRDYEQYF
-	13	TRBV7-9	CASSFGGTDTQYF
TRBD2	14	TRBV7-2	CASSPGTSGSESLF
TRBD2	15	TRBV6-5	CASSYSRTSGNEQFF
-	15	TRBV20-1	CSARDVAVSYNEQFF
TRBD2	15	TRBV6-2/TRBV6-3	CASTFAAAGGYEQYF
TRBD2	20	TRBV11-1	CACSLLTLSVREANTGELFF
-	13	TRBV20-1	CSARAGGHTEAFF
TRBD2	20	TRBV11-2	CASSLIGTSGSDSVTDTQYF
-	15	TRBV18	CASSPTGTATYEQYF
-	16	TRBV27	CASSPPPGGWTDTQYF
TRBD1	16	TRBV12-3/TRBV12-4	CASSFKQGANNQPQHF
-	12	TRBV5-6	CASSYSNQPQHF
-	13	TRBV5-4	CASSLGSNQPQHF
TRBD1	18	TRBV28	CASSLYSPFNRGIGEQFF
-	13	TRBV5-1	CASSLGRTDEQFF
TRBD2	15	TRBV5-6	CASRTAGRFTDTQYF
TRBD2	16	TRBV5-6	CASSKLGLADYNEQFF
-	15	TRBV29-1	CSVEDKGGSKNIQYF
-	12	TRBV12-3/TRBV12-4	CASSLQWGTQYF
-	15	TRBV28	CASSLRGPVNYEQYF
-	14	TRBV7-2	CASSQAGAQDTQYF